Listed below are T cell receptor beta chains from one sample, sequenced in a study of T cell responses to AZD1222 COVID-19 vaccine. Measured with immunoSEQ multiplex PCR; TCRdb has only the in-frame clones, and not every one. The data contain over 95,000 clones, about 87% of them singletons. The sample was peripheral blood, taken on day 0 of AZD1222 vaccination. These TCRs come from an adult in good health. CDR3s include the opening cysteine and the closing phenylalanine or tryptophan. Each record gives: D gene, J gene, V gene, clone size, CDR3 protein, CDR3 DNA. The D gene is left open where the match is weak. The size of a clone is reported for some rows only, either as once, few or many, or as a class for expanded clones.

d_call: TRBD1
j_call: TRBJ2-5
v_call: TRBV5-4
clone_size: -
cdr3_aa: CASSIGGTGIGETQYF
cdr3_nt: TGTGCCAGCAGCATCGGTGGGACAGGGATTGGGGAGACCCAGTACTTC

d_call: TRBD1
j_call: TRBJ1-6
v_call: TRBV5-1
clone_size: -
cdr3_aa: CASSYSNRQGGRSSPLHF
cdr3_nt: TGCGCCAGCAGCTACTCCAACCGACAGGGAGGGAGGAGTTCACCCCTCCACTTT

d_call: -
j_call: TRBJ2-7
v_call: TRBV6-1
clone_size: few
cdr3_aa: CASSERGSYEQYF
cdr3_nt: TGTGCCAGCAGTGAACGGGGGTCCTACGAGCAGTACTTC

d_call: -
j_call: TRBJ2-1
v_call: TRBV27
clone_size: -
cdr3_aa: CASSKLRDLTNEQFF
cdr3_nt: TGTGCCAGCAGTAAACTCCGGGACTTGACAAATGAGCAGTTCTTC

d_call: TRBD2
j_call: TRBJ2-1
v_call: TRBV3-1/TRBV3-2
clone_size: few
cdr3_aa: CASSQEGGGGSQFF
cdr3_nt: TGTGCCAGCAGCCAAGAAGGTGGCGGGGGAAGCCAGTTCTTC

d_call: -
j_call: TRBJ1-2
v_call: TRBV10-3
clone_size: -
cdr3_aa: CAISGQGGGYGYTF
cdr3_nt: TGTGCCATCAGTGGGCAAGGGGGAGGCTATGGCTACACCTTC

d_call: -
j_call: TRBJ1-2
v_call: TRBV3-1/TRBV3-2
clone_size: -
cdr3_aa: CASSQESASYGYTF
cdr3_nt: TGTGCCAGCAGCCAAGAGTCAGCGAGCTATGGCTACACCTTC

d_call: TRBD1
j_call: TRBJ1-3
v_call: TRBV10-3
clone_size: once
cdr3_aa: CALGTASGNTIYF
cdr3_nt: TGTGCCTTAGGGACAGCCTCTGGAAACACCATATATTTT

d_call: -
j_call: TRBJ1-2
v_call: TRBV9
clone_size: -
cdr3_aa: CASSDPGQRPGYTF
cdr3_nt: TGTGCCAGCAGCGATCCGGGGCAACGGCCTGGCTACACCTTC

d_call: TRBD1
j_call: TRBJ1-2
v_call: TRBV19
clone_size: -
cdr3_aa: CASSSRDRRYGYTF
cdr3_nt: TGTGCCAGTAGTTCCCGGGACAGACGATATGGCTACACCTTC